This T cell receptor (beta chain) was sequenced in a study of OX40 agonist ivuxolimab in advanced cancers. Looking at the study overall: Three patients showed partial responses: one hepatocellular carcinoma and two cutaneous melanoma cases.

Study results and limitations: On average, CD8+ T cells had more expanded clones than CD4+.

With respect to this clone: The target antigen is unknown.

Clones were sequenced by immunoSEQ multiplex PCR, and TCRdb holds only the in-frame ones, with some missing. This sample has 70,000 to 95,000 clones, with approximately 90% found just once. CDR1 MNHEY and CDR2 SVGAGI come from the germline V gene. The CDR3 length is 13 residues. With 5 bases removed from V and 0 bases from J, the gap between germline ends came to 7 bases. The chain couples TRBV6-5 to TRBJ1-1, with D uncertain. The specimen comprised CD4+ or CD8+ T cells sorted from blood, sampled in a trial of the OX40 agonist ivuxolimab. The receptor was derived from an adult with an advanced solid tumor such as melanoma, head and neck, liver or kidney cancer. CDR3 protein: CASSNPLNTEAFF. The CDR3 region has the DNA TGTGCCAGCAGTAATCCCCTGAACACTGAAGCTTTCTTT.